This TCR beta chain was found in a study of cytomegalovirus exposure and HLA in healthy donors. On the study more broadly: There were around 100 million unique TCR beta sequences, drawn from about 200 million T cells, in an earlier analysis.

PCR used 60 Vbeta primers and 13 Jbeta primers. Produced via immunoSEQ multiplex PCR; TCRdb's table is partial and in-frame only. The profile covers tens of thousands of clones, with 70% to 85% appearing a single time and about an eighth taken by the ten largest. There were likely unrecorded immune exposures, though donors were nominally healthy when sampled. Study-level points and caveats: Looking again later, the authors saw that most CMV-associated TCR beta chains seemed HLA-restricted.

This clone was detected only a few times. The target antigen is unknown. This sequence was found in a human donor in good health. Sequencing was carried out using PBMCs.

This CDR3 reads CASSRSRDRHGETQYF. The DNA of the CDR3 is TGTGCCAGCAGCCGTAGCCGGGACAGGCATGGAGAGACCCAGTACTTC. The V gene is TRBV7-8, the J gene TRBJ2-5; TRBD1 matches 8 bases. The CDR3 is made up of 16 amino acids. Trimming took 5 bases from V and 4 from J; bases not matched to a gene: 12. From germline, CDR1 is SGHVS and CDR2 FQNEAQ.